One TCR beta chain is described in this entry. Clones were read by immunoSEQ multiplex PCR, and TCRdb kept only the in-frame ones, dropping some. The table records 27,000 or so clones, around 70% of them present only once. The CDR3 sequence is 10 residues long. Germline CDR1 DFQATT, CDR2 SNEGSKA (reference sequence). Between the trimmed V and J ends, which lost 3 bases and 6 bases, there was a span of 6 bases. This sample is drawn from a study of PD-1 blockade in classical Hodgkin lymphoma. Described time point: cycle 4 day 1 (C4D1), after more than five weeks of nivolumab. Autologous stem cell transplantation was followed by relapse in every patient, and brentuximab vedotin exposure varied.

The sample here was peripheral blood mononuclear cells (PBMCs), taken before the fourth cycle of nivolumab. This sequence originates from a human donor with classical Hodgkin lymphoma. This chain joins TRBV20-1 and TRBJ2-7; D is ambiguous. CDR3 amino acids: CSASLLEQYF. The CDR3 DNA sequence: TGCAGTGCTAGTTTACTCGAGCAGTACTTC.